The 25 T cell receptor beta chains listed next were all sequenced from one sample in a study of CD4+ T cells in melanoma. Assay used: immunoSEQ multiplex PCR; TCRdb lists only in-frame clones, some missing. The sample has around 55,000 clones; 55% to 75% are singletons. The sample consisted of tumor tissue. The receptors were sampled from a human donor with melanoma.

The J gene is TRBJ1-1, the V gene TRBV11-3, with D unclear. The CDR3 length is 14 residues. Trimming shortened V by 5 bases and J by 11 bases, and 21 bases separated the two germline ends. The germline V gene has CDR1 SGHNT and CDR2 YENEEA. The CDR3 region is CASSPQLKAEGAFF. CDR3 sequence (DNA): TGTGCCAGCAGCCCACAGCTGAAAGCTGAAGGGGCTTTCTTT. Full variable domain (missing parts from reference TRBV11-3 and TRBJ1-1): EAGVVQSPRYKIIEKKQPVAFWCNPISGHNTLYWYLQNLGQGPELLIRYENEEAVDDSQLPKDRFSAERLKGVDSTLKIQPAELGDSAVYLCASSPQLKAEGAFFGQGTRLTVV.

This clone was picked up many times. This chain connects TRBV11-2 to TRBJ2-1, with TRBD2 matching over 10 bases. Germline trimming cut 7 bases from V and 3 bases from J; bases unmatched to any gene: 6. The CDR3 contains 15 residues. CDR1 SGHAT and CDR2 FQNNGV come from the germline V gene. CDR3 sequence (DNA): TGTGCCAGCATCATAACTAGCGGGGACTACAATGAGCAGTTCTTC. This gives the protein CASIITSGDYNEQFF. Supplemented by reference TRBV11-2 and TRBJ2-1, the full variable domain reads EAGVAQSPRYKIIEKRQSVAFWCNPISGHATLYWYQQILGQGPKLLIQFQNNGVVDDSQLPKDRFSAERLKGVDSTLKIQPAKLEDSAVYLCASIITSGDYNEQFFGPGTRLTVL.

The chain uses TRBV5-1 and TRBJ2-5; 8 bases match TRBD1. Near its end, the DNA agrees better with TRBJ2-7, so the J call may be wrong. CDR1 and CDR2 (germline): SGHRS, YFSETQ. The CDR3 covers 13 residues. CDR3 coding DNA: TGCGCCAGCAGCCCCGGACAGGGCACCGAGCAGTACTTC. It encodes CASSPGQGTEQYF.

This chain uses TRBV2 with TRBJ2-3; 7 nucleotides match TRBD2. This CDR3 is built from 18 residues. The germline gives CDR1 SNHLY, CDR2 FYNNEI. Trimming removed 2 bases from V and 2 bases from J; junction bases left unmatched: 13. The CDR3 DNA sequence: TGTGCCAGCAGTGAAAGCTTCAGCGGGGCAGACTACACAGATACGCAGTATTTT. Its translation: CASSESFSGADYTDTQYF.

V usage is TRBV15 and J usage is TRBJ2-5; weak D call: TRBD1 (5 bases). The germline gives CDR1 LNHNV, CDR2 YYDKDF (reference sequence). Trimming took off 5 bases at V and 0 bases at J, with 7 bases between the two ends. The length of the CDR3 is 13 residues. The CDR3 DNA is TGTGCCACCAGCCTGGACAACCAAGAGACCCAGTACTTC. It is translated as CATSLDNQETQYF.

This chain uses TRBV16 with TRBJ1-5; 7 nucleotides align to TRBD1. The germline V gene has CDR1 KGHSY and CDR2 FQNENV. The CDR3 spans 14 residues. The V and J ends lost 5 bases and 4 bases, in that order; junction bases with no gene match: 5. The CDR3 spells CASSSGQINQPQHF. As DNA, the CDR3 is TGTGCCAGCAGCTCGGGACAGATTAATCAGCCCCAGCATTTT.

The chain uses TRBV11-2 and TRBJ1-1; no reliable D call. V was cut by 8 bases and J by 0 bases, with 7 bases left in between. The length of the CDR3 is 12 residues. Germline lookup yields CDR1 SGHAT and CDR2 FQNNGV. The CDR3 loop reads CASRRVNTEAFF. CDR3 DNA sequence: TGTGCCAGCCGACGGGTGAACACTGAAGCTTTCTTT. The full variable domain, with the rest looked up from reference TRBV11-2 and TRBJ1-1, is EAGVAQSPRYKIIEKRQSVAFWCNPISGHATLYWYQQILGQGPKLLIQFQNNGVVDDSQLPKDRFSAERLKGVDSTLKIQPAKLEDSAVYLCASRRVNTEAFFGQGTRLTVV.

This sequence joins TRBV7-2 and TRBJ1-1; 9 bases map to TRBD1. The CDR3 is made up of 16 amino acids. The germline CDR1 and CDR2 sequences are SGHTA and FQGNSA. The ends lost 5 bases at V and 0 bases at J; junction bases unmatched: 7. The CDR3 region is CASSPNRDRVNTEAFF. CDR3 nucleotide sequence: TGTGCCAGCAGCCCGAACCGGGACAGGGTGAACACTGAAGCTTTCTTT.

V and J are TRBV4-1 and TRBJ1-2, with D maybe TRBD1 (6 bases). V lost 4 bases and J lost 7, with 16 bases in between. Germline CDR1 is MGHRA and CDR2 is YSYEKL. The CDR3 runs 14 residues. Written as DNA, the CDR3 is TGCGCCAGCAGCCGAAGGACAGAGCCTTTTGGCTACACCTTC. Its protein is CASSRRTEPFGYTF.

J is TRBJ1-1 and V is TRBV30; 9 positions agree with TRBD1. The germline V gene encodes CDR1 GTSNPN and CDR2 SVGIG (reference sequence). This CDR3 is 14 amino acids long. V lost 5 bases, J lost 2 bases, and 6 bases stayed unmatched. CDR3 loop: CAWDQTGGNTEAFF. The CDR3 coding sequence is TGTGCCTGGGACCAGACAGGGGGAAACACTGAAGCTTTCTTT.

In its sample, this clone was seen many times. This rearrangement joins TRBV7-8 to TRBJ2-7, with D possibly being TRBD2 (5 bases). CDR3 size: 15 residues. The V and J ends lost 1 base and 2 bases respectively, with 12 bases between them. Per the germline V gene, CDR1 is SGHVS and CDR2 is FQNEAQ. The CDR3 coding sequence is TGTGCCAGCAGCTTAGGTATCGGGATTACCTACGAGCAGTACTTC. It specifies CASSLGIGITYEQYF.

The chain combines TRBV5-6 with TRBJ2-3; D not certain. This CDR3 is 16 amino acids long. V was cut by 0 bases and J by 1 base, with 12 bases left in between. CDR1 and CDR2 (germline): SGHDT, YYEEEE. CDR3: CASSLGPLPGTDTQYF. The CDR3 DNA sequence: TGTGCCAGCAGCTTGGGACCGTTGCCGGGCACAGATACGCAGTATTTT.

This rearrangement joins TRBV29-1 to TRBJ2-3; a possible D gene is TRBD2 (5 bases). This CDR3 has 14 amino acids. Trimming took off 3 bases at V and 1 base at J, with 11 bases between the two ends. The germline CDR1 and CDR2 sequences are SQVTM and ANQGSEA. The CDR3 sequence is CSVDGPGGTDTQYF. In DNA form, the CDR3 reads TGCAGCGTTGATGGGCCCGGGGGCACAGATACGCAGTATTTT.

The chain carries TRBV30 and TRBJ2-1; tentative D call: TRBD1 (5 bases). V dropped 2 bases and J dropped 4 bases, with 12 bases sitting between them. CDR1 is GTSNPN, CDR2 SVGIG, per germline (reference sequence). The CDR3 is 14 residues long. The CDR3, as DNA: TGTGCCTGGAGTTTGGGCAGGACATACAATGAGCAGTTCTTC. Translation gives CAWSLGRTYNEQFF.

This rearrangement joins TRBV5-1 to TRBJ2-1; TRBD1 aligns across 7 bases. The V gene's germline CDR1 is SGHRS and CDR2 YFSETQ. The length of the CDR3 is 13 residues. J gave up 4 bases and V 4 bases, and 2 bases lay outside the gene matches. The DNA for the CDR3 is TGCGCCAGCAGCCTCAGGGGGTACAATGAGCAGTTCTTC. Translating it yields CASSLRGYNEQFF.

The chain joins TRBV29-1 to TRBJ2-7; D unclear. The CDR3 has 14 residues. CDR1 SQVTM and CDR2 ANQGSEA come from the germline V gene. V was clipped by 6 bases and J by 0 bases, with 15 bases between them. CDR3 amino acids: CSVGSDTRSYEQYF. The CDR3, as DNA: TGCAGCGTAGGCAGTGACACACGCTCCTACGAGCAGTACTTC.

CDR3: CASSTLYAYEQYF. The CDR3 DNA follows: TGTGCCAGCAGCACTCTTTACGCCTACGAGCAGTACTTC. V and J are TRBV5-8 and TRBJ2-7, with D hard to call. V was shortened by 4 bases and J by 2 bases, with 10 bases between the two germline ends. The CDR3 has 13 amino acids. Germline-derived CDR1 and CDR2 are SGHTS and YDEGEE.

V is TRBV10-3 and J is TRBJ2-5, with 9 bases that match TRBD2. CDR1 is ENHRY and CDR2 is SYGVKD in the germline V gene. The CDR3 sequence is 13 residues long. Trimming cost V 6 bases and J 3 bases; bases outside gene matches: 2. The CDR3 DNA is TGTGCCATCAGGGTAGCGGGGGAAGAGACCCAGTACTTC. Protein sequence: CAIRVAGEETQYF.

Points on this clone: At one end, the junction sequence differs from germline, possibly due to a read error. At the DNA level, this CDR3 is encoded by other sequences in the same sample as well. V and J are TRBV19 and TRBJ1-6; 9 bases fit TRBD1. This CDR3 has 14 residues. CDR1 LNHDA and CDR2 SQIVND come from the germline V gene (reference sequence). The CDR3: CASRVDRGHSPLHF. DNA of the CDR3: TGTGCCAGTAGGGTGGACAGGGGTCATTCGCCCCTCCACTTT.

This CDR3 is CASRPPGQGKDTQYF. The CDR3 DNA reads as TGTGCCAGCAGGCCACCGGGACAGGGTAAAGATACGCAGTATTTT. The gene calls are TRBV5-8 and TRBJ2-3; TRBD1 matches 9 bases. Per the germline V gene, CDR1 is SGHTS and CDR2 is YDEGEE. CDR3 length equals 15 residues. V dropped 5 bases and J dropped 5; count of bases not matched to a gene: 9.

V gene TRBV11-2 combines with J gene TRBJ1-4, with D maybe TRBD1 (6 bases). The CDR3 sequence is 14 residues long. Per germline, CDR1 SGHAT and CDR2 FQNNGV. Trimming cost V 1 base and J 8 bases, with 11 bases left between them. CDR3 sequence reads: CASSLGSGDEKLFF. The CDR3 coding sequence is TGTGCCAGCAGCTTAGGATCAGGGGACGAAAAACTGTTTTTT.

This chain joins TRBV11-3 and TRBJ2-2; the D is unclear. This CDR3 has 14 residues. The V and J ends lost 5 bases and 1 base respectively, with 8 bases between them. Germline CDR1 reads SGHNT; CDR2 reads YENEEA. CDR3 region: CASSPRQNTGELFF. For the CDR3, the DNA is TGTGCCAGCAGCCCCCGACAGAACACCGGGGAGCTGTTTTTT.

V is TRBV6-4 and J is TRBJ2-3, with D possibly TRBD1 on 6 matching bases. Germline V gene data show CDR1 as MRHNA and CDR2 as SNTAGT. This CDR3 is 15 amino acids long. Trimming stripped 3 bases from V and 1 base from J, with 11 bases between. CDR3 residues: CASSEGRGGTDTQYF. CDR3 nucleotide sequence: TGTGCCAGCAGTGAAGGCAGGGGCGGCACAGATACGCAGTATTTT.

The chain couples TRBV14 to TRBJ2-7; tentatively, D is TRBD1 (6 bases). The germline CDR1 and CDR2 sequences are SGHDN and FVKESK. CDR3 length equals 12 residues. V shed 6 bases and J shed 3 bases, with 9 bases lying between them. The CDR3: CASSRTVYEQYF. CDR3 DNA: TGTGCCAGCAGTCGGACAGTCTACGAGCAGTACTTC.

The chain combines TRBV6-5 with TRBJ2-2; D not certain. CDR1 MNHEY and CDR2 SVGAGI come from the germline V gene. V was shortened by 2 bases and J by 6 bases, with 10 bases between the two germline ends. The CDR3 sequence is 14 residues long. The CDR3 DNA reads as TGTGCCAGCAGTTACAAGGGCTCCGCCGGGGAGCTGTTTTTT. This codes for CASSYKGSAGELFF.